These 17 T cell receptor beta chains share one sample of origin, sequenced in a study of T-cell reconstitution after alpha-beta-depleted transplantation in children. The TCRbeta library was prepared with unique molecular identifiers. TCRdb itself ran the PCR reads through MiXCR, one entry per CDR3 protein. The sample includes about 980,000 distinct CDR3 sequences, about 26% seen only once; the top ten take roughly 31%. The source was PBMCs, mostly from graft donor cells, collected 360 days after TCRalphabeta/CD19-depleted stem cell transplant. The receptors were sampled from a boy under three years old who had a stem cell transplant for SCID, so the T cells may come from the graft donor.

This clonotype was picked up a small number of times. V and J are TRBV27 and TRBJ2-2; perhaps TRBD2 as D (6 bases). The CDR3 runs to 15 residues. CDR1 and CDR2 from the germline V gene are MNHEY and SMNVEV (reference sequence). The V gene lost 5 bases and the J gene lost 4 bases, with 14 bases spanning the gap. CDR3 sequence (DNA): TGTGCCAGCAGTCCGGCGGGACCACCCACCGGGGAGCTGTTTTTT. This encodes CASSPAGPPTGELFF.

The gene calls are TRBV7-9 and TRBJ1-1; D gene ambiguous. V lost 5 bases, J lost 6 bases, and 13 bases lay in between. The V gene's germline CDR1 is SEHNR and CDR2 FQNEAQ (reference sequence). CDR3 size: 13 residues. The CDR3 DNA reads TGTGCCAGCAGCCGTCAGAGTCCCCCTGAAGCTTTCTTT. Translating gives CASSRQSPPEAFF.

This clonotype occurred a few times. The chain recombines TRBV7-9 with TRBJ2-7; D is uncertain. This CDR3 is built from 13 residues. Germline V lookup: CDR1 SEHNR, CDR2 FQNEAQ (reference sequence). V was pared by 3 bases and J by 7 bases, with 13 bases between. CDR3 DNA sequence: TGTGCCAGCAGCTTTCCCCGGGTGGGAGAGCAGTACTTC. Its translation is CASSFPRVGEQYF.

This clonotype was observed at least ten times. At one end the junction does not follow the germline gene, possibly because of a read error. The rearrangement uses TRBV5-1 and TRBJ2-7; D is unresolved. CDR3 length: 13 amino acids. Germline V CDR1 and CDR2: SGHRS, YFSETQ. CDR3 DNA sequence: TGTGCCAGCAGTCCGCTCCCCTCCTACGAGCAGTACTTC. Its protein is CASSPLPSYEQYF.

This clonotype was observed a few times. The J gene is TRBJ1-2, the V gene TRBV6-1; TRBD1 aligns across 9 bases. Germline trimming cut 5 bases from V and 4 bases from J; bases unmatched to any gene: 2. This CDR3 is built from 13 residues. Germline CDR1 reads MNHNS; CDR2 reads SASEGT. The CDR3 coding sequence is TGTGCCAGCAGTAAGACAGGGGGCTATGGCTACACCTTC. Translating it yields CASSKTGGYGYTF.

This clonotype was picked up a small number of times. This chain joins TRBV9 and TRBJ2-5; TRBD1 matches at 11 bases. Germline-derived CDR1 and CDR2 are SGDLS and YYNGEE. This CDR3 comprises 16 residues. V lost 4 bases, J lost 0 bases, and 5 bases stayed unmatched. The CDR3 region is CASSPRDRGDQETQYF. Written as DNA, the CDR3 is TGTGCCAGCAGCCCCCGGGACAGGGGGGACCAAGAGACCCAGTACTTC. The complete variable domain, with remaining parts taken from reference TRBV9 and TRBJ2-5, reads DSGVTQTPKHLITATGQRVTLRCSPRSGDLSVYWYQQSLDQGLQFLIQYYNGEERAKGNILERFSAQQFPDLHSELNLSSLELGDSALYFCASSPRDRGDQETQYFGPGTRLLVL.

This chain uses TRBV11-2 with TRBJ2-7, with D perhaps TRBD1 (6 bases). V lost 0 bases and J 3 bases, leaving 12 bases between the germline ends. Germline V gives CDR1 SGHAT, CDR2 FQNNGV. This CDR3 region has 15 residues. As DNA, the CDR3 is TGTGCCAGCAGCTTAGATCTCGGGACACTCTACGAGCAGTACTTC. This gives the protein CASSLDLGTLYEQYF.

The chain joins TRBV12-3 or TRBV12-4 to TRBJ2-1; TRBD2 is a possible D gene (5 bases). Trimming took off 6 bases at V and 5 bases at J, with 11 bases between the two ends. The CDR3 is made up of 13 amino acids. The CDR3 coding sequence is TGTGCCAGCAGGGACTCCTCTAACAATGAGCAGTTCTTC. It translates to CASRDSSNNEQFF.

This sequence joins TRBV18 and TRBJ2-1, with 11 nucleotides matching TRBD2. Germline V CDR1 and CDR2: KGHSH, LQKENI. V was clipped by 3 bases and J by 0 bases; unmatched bases: 10. The CDR3 has 19 amino acids. The CDR3 coding sequence is TGTGCCAGCTCACCGTTTACTAGCGGGGGCCAACGCTCCTACAATGAGCAGTTCTTC. Translated: CASSPFTSGGQRSYNEQFF.

The CDR3 is CASSQNPGLSKGELFF. CDR3 DNA sequence: TGTGCCAGCAGTCAAAATCCGGGACTAAGTAAGGGGGAGCTGTTTTTT. The V gene is TRBV6-2 or TRBV6-3, the J gene TRBJ2-2; 7 bases line up with TRBD2. CDR1 and CDR2 from the germline V gene are MNHEY and SVGEGT. V lost 5 bases to trimming and J lost 8 bases; unmatched junction nucleotides: 14. This CDR3 region has 16 residues.

The J gene is TRBJ2-1, the V gene TRBV7-3; D gene unclear. Looked up from germline, CDR1 is SGHTA and CDR2 is FQGTGA. Trimming removed 5 bases at V and 2 bases at J, with 7 bases between. The CDR3 spans 13 residues. CDR3 in DNA: TGTGCCAGCAGCCCATGGGCCTACAATGAGCAGTTCTTC. This codes for CASSPWAYNEQFF.

V usage is TRBV24-1 and J usage is TRBJ2-1; either TRBD1 or TRBD2 may supply D (6 bases each). Germline lookup yields CDR1 KGHDR and CDR2 SFDVKD. CDR3 length: 17 residues. V dropped 3 bases and J dropped 0 bases, with 14 bases sitting between them. The CDR3 reads CATSDTRGVSSYNEQFF. The CDR3 nucleotides read TGTGCCACCAGTGATACTAGGGGGGTAAGCTCCTACAATGAGCAGTTCTTC.

The chain couples TRBV4-1 to TRBJ2-2, with D tentatively TRBD1 or TRBD2 (6 bases each). Trimming removed 4 bases at V and 7 bases at J, with 19 bases between. This CDR3 region has 16 residues. The V gene's germline CDR1 is MGHRA and CDR2 YSYEKL. The CDR3 coding sequence is TGCGCCAGCAGCCCAGGACCCCGGGGGCCGATCGGGGAGCTGTTTTTT. It is translated as CASSPGPRGPIGELFF.

Of note for this clonotype: Sequence at one end of the junction differs from germline and may be a read error. The chain links TRBV5-1 to TRBJ1-1; TRBD1 matches at 7 bases. Germline V gives CDR1 SGHRS, CDR2 YFSETQ. This CDR3 contains 14 residues. The CDR3 sequence: CASSSQGVGTEAFF. The CDR3 coding sequence is TGTGCCAGCAGCTCTCAGGGGGTTGGAACTGAAGCTTTCTTT.

This chain connects TRBV3-1 to TRBJ2-1; the match to TRBD1 covers 9 bases. V gave up 3 bases and J gave up 5 bases; unmatched junction bases: 5. Germline V gene data show CDR1 as LGHDT and CDR2 as YNNKEL (reference sequence). This CDR3 is 15 amino acids long. DNA of the CDR3: TGTGCCAGCAGCCAGTTGGACAGGGGTAACAATGAGCAGTTCTTC. Translation: CASSQLDRGNNEQFF.

This clonotype appeared a few times. The J gene is TRBJ2-3, the V gene TRBV20-1; D possibly matches TRBD1 or TRBD2 (5 bases each). Per the germline V gene, CDR1 is DFQATT and CDR2 is SNEGSKA (reference sequence). V dropped 0 bases and J dropped 2 bases, with 9 bases sitting between them. This CDR3 spans 14 amino acids. In DNA, the CDR3 is TGCAGTGCTAGAGACGCAGGGACCACAGATACGCAGTATTTT. This translates into CSARDAGTTDTQYF.

In this sample, this clonotype turned up a few times. This chain links TRBV7-9 with TRBJ2-1; 9 nucleotides align to TRBD1. In germline, CDR1 is SEHNR, CDR2 FQNEAQ (reference sequence). V dropped 7 bases and J dropped 2; count of bases not matched to a gene: 6. This CDR3 has 15 residues. The CDR3 DNA sequence: TGTGCCAGCACGCCCGGACAGGGGCCCTACAATGAGCAGTTCTTC. It codes for CASTPGQGPYNEQFF.